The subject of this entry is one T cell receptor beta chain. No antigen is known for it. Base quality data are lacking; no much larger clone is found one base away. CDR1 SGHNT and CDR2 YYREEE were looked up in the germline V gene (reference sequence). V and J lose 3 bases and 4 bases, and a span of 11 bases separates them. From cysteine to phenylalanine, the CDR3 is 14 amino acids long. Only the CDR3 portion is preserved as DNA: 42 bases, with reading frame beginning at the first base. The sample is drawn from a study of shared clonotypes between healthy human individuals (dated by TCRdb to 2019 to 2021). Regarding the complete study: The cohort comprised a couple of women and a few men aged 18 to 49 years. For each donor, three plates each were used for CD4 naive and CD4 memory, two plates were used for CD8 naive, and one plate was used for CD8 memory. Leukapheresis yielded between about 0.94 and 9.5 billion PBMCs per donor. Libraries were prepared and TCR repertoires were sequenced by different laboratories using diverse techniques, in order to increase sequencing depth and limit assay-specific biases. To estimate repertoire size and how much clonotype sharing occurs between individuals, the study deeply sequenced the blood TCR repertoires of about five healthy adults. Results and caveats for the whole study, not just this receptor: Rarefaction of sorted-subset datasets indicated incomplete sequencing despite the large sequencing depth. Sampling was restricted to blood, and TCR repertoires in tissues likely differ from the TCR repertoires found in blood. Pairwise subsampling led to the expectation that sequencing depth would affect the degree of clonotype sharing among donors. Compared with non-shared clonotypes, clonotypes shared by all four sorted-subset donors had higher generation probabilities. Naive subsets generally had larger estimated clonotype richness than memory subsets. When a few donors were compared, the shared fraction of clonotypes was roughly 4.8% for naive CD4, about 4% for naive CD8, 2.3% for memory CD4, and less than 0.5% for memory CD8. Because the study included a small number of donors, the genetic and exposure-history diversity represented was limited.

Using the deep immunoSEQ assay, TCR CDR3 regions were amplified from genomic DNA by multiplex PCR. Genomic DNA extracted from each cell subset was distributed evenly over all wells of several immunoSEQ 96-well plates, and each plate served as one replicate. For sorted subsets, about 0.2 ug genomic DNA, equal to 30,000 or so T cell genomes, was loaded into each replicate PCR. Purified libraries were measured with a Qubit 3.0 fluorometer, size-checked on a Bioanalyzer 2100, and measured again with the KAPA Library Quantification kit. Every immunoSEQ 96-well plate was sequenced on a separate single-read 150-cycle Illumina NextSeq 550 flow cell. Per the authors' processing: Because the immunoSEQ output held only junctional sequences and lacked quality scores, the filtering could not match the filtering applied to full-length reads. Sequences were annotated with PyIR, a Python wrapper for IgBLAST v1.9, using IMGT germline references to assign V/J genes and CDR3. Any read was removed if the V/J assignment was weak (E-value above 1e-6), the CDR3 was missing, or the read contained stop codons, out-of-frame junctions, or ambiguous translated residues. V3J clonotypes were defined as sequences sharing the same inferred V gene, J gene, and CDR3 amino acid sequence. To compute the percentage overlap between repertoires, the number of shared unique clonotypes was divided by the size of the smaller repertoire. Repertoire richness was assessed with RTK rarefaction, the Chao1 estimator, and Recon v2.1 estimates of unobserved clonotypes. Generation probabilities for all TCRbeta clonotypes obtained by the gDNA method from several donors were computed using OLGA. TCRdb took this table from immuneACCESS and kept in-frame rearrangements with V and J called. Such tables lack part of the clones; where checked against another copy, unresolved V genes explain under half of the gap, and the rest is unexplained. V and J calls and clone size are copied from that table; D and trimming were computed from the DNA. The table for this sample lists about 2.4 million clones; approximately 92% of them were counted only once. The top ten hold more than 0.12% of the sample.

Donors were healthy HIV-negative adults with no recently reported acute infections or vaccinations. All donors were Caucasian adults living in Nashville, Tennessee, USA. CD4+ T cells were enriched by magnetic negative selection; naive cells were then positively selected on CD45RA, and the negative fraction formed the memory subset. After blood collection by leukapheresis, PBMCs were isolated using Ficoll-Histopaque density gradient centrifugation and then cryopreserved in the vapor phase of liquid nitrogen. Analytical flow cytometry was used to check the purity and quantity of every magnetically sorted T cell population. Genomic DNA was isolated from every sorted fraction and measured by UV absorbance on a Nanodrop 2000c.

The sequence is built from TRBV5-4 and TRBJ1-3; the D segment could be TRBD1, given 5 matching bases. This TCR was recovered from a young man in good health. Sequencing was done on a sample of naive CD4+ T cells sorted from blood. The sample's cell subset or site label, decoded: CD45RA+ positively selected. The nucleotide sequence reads TGTGCCAGCAGCTCCGGGACCTTAGGAAACACCATATATTTT. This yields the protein CASSSGTLGNTIYF.